The 3 T cell receptor beta chains below were found in one sample sequenced in a study of blood T cell repertoires in COVID-19. The table came from immunoSEQ multiplex PCR; TCRdb's copy has only in-frame clones and leaves some out. The profile shows about 230,000 clones, approximately 82% of them singletons. Material: peripheral blood. The receptors were gathered from a woman aged 40 to 49 who had recovered from COVID-19.

This clone was seen repeatedly, ten times or more. This chain joins TRBV10-3 and TRBJ2-3; the match to TRBD2 covers 7 bases. After removal of 0 bases from V and 4 bases from J, the junction contained 4 bases not matched to a gene. The CDR3 consists of 15 residues. Germline values: CDR1 ENHRY, CDR2 SYGVKD. Written as DNA, the CDR3 is TGTGCCATCAGTGAGTCGGGGACTAACCCAGATACGCAGTATTTT. Residues: CAISESGTNPDTQYF.

The genes are TRBV5-8 and TRBJ1-1; TRBD1 is a possible D gene (5 bases). Trimming removed 0 bases from V and 3 bases from J, with 24 bases in between. CDR1 is SGHTS, CDR2 YDEGEE, per germline. The CDR3 runs to 19 residues. This CDR3 is CASSLAGAGGLSSDTEAFF. CDR3 in DNA: TGTGCCAGCAGCTTGGCCGGGGCTGGGGGGTTGAGTTCGGACACTGAAGCTTTCTTT. Based on the CDR3 plus reference TRBV5-8 and TRBJ1-1, the full variable domain is EAGVTQSPTHLIKTRGQQATLRCSPISGHTSVYWYQQALGLGLQFLLWYDEGEERNRGNFPPRFSGRQFPNYSSELNVNALELEDSALYLCASSLAGAGGLSSDTEAFFGQGTRLTVV.

This clone has only one observation. The chain has TRBV5-1 and TRBJ1-3; 8 bases line up with TRBD2. The DNA end is more similar to TRBJ2-2, so the J call may be wrong. The CDR3 extends over 15 amino acids. Per germline, CDR1 SGHRS and CDR2 YFSETQ. This CDR3 reads CASSLLAGNTGELFF. The CDR3 DNA is TGCGCCAGCAGCTTGCTAGCGGGGAACACCGGGGAGCTGTTTTTT.